Shown below are 25 T cell receptor beta chains from a single sample sequenced in a study of T cell responses to AZD1222 COVID-19 vaccine. Some clones are missing from TCRdb's copy, which holds only in-frame ones; the method was immunoSEQ multiplex PCR. The sample carries roughly 50,000 clones, roughly nine tenths recorded once. The sequencing here drew on peripheral blood, taken on day 0 of AZD1222 vaccination. The receptors stem from an adult in good health.

The chain couples TRBV4-3 to TRBJ1-2; D perhaps matches TRBD1 (6 bases). The CDR3 has 15 residues. Trimming left V 4 bases short and J 6 bases short, with 18 bases between. Germline CDR1 is LGHNA and CDR2 is YSLEER. Written as DNA, the CDR3 is TGCGCCAGCAGCCCCGGTCGAGGGGGGGGGAATGGCTACACCTTC. It is translated as CASSPGRGGGNGYTF.

The chain uses TRBV7-2 and TRBJ1-1, with D tentatively TRBD1 (6 bases). Trimming left V 4 bases short and J 6 bases short, with 9 bases between. The length of the CDR3 is 12 residues. Germline values: CDR1 SGHTA, CDR2 FQGNSA. Here the CDR3 DNA reads TGTGCCAGCAGCTACAGGGTGTCTGAAGCTTTCTTT. Amino acids: CASSYRVSEAFF.

V is TRBV4-3 and J is TRBJ1-3; TRBD1 is a possible D gene (6 bases). Germline V gene data show CDR1 as LGHNA and CDR2 as YSLEER. Trimming took off 4 bases at V and 0 bases at J, with 7 bases between the two ends. The CDR3 runs 14 residues. The CDR3 sequence is CASSPGVSGNTIYF. The CDR3 DNA reads as TGCGCCAGCAGCCCAGGGGTCTCTGGAAACACCATATATTTT.

This clone was seen once. The J gene is TRBJ2-1, the V gene TRBV6-1; the D is unclear. Germline CDR1 MNHNS, CDR2 SASEGT. V was shortened by 3 bases and J by 4 bases, with 7 bases between the two germline ends. The CDR3 loop spans 13 amino acids. The CDR3: CASSDGRYNEQFF. The CDR3 nucleotides read TGTGCCAGCAGTGACGGACGGTACAATGAGCAGTTCTTC.

The chain couples TRBV6-5 to TRBJ2-7; D is uncertain. The V gene's germline CDR1 is MNHEY and CDR2 SVGAGI. V lost 0 bases and J 4 bases, leaving 13 bases between the germline ends. There are 15 residues in the CDR3. CDR3 coding DNA: TGTGCCAGCAGTTACTCGGCAGTCCAAGGTTACGAGCAGTACTTC. It is translated as CASSYSAVQGYEQYF.

The V call is TRBV7-2, the J call TRBJ1-2; D is ambiguous. Per germline, CDR1 SGHTA and CDR2 FQGNSA. Trimming removed 1 base from V and 2 bases from J, with 5 bases in between. This CDR3 region has 13 residues. The CDR3 is CASSLGGNYGYTF. In DNA form, the CDR3 reads TGTGCCAGCAGCTTAGGGGGAAACTATGGCTACACCTTC.

The rearrangement joins TRBV5-1 to TRBJ2-5; a possible D gene is TRBD1 (6 bases). Trimming removed 6 bases at V and 0 bases at J, with 15 bases between. The CDR3 sequence is 15 residues long. CDR1 and CDR2 from the germline V gene are SGHRS and YFSETQ. In DNA form, the CDR3 reads TGCGCCAGCACCCTGAAAGGACAGCACCAAGAGACCCAGTACTTC. This sequence encodes CASTLKGQHQETQYF. Looking up the rest from reference TRBV5-1 and TRBJ2-5 gives the full variable domain: KAGVTQTPRYLIKTRGQQVTLSCSPISGHRSVSWYQQTPGQGLQFLFEYFSETQRNKGNFPGRFSGRQFSNSRSEMNVSTLELGDSALYLCASTLKGQHQETQYFGPGTRLLVL.

The chain combines TRBV6-2 or TRBV6-3 with TRBJ1-2, with 7 positions matching TRBD1. V trimming: 5 bases; J trimming: 4 bases; junction bases outside the gene matches: 10. The CDR3 sequence is 15 residues long. Germline V gives CDR1 MNHEY, CDR2 SVGEGT. The CDR3 protein is CASSHPRGEGYGYTF. The CDR3 DNA follows: TGTGCCAGCAGTCATCCCAGGGGGGAAGGCTATGGCTACACCTTC.

This clone was seen a handful of times. The genes are TRBV4-2 and TRBJ2-3; 8 nucleotides align to TRBD2. This CDR3 has 16 residues. V trimming: 5 bases; J trimming: 4 bases; junction bases outside the gene matches: 11. Germline V lookup: CDR1 LGHNA, CDR2 YNFKEQ. The CDR3 sequence: CASSKGETGGPDTQYF. The CDR3 coding sequence is TGTGCCAGCAGCAAAGGGGAAACGGGGGGGCCAGATACGCAGTATTTT.

This clone appeared once. The chain recombines TRBV3-1 (or the pseudogene TRBV3-2) with TRBJ1-6; the match to TRBD1 covers 10 bases. Germline lookup yields CDR1 LGHDT and CDR2 YNNKEL (reference sequence). With V trimmed by 1 base and J by 9 bases, 6 bases remained unmatched. This CDR3 region has 16 residues. The CDR3 bases are TGTGCCAGCAGCCAAGGACAGGGGGCAGTTCGTTCACCCCTCCACTTT. As protein: CASSQGQGAVRSPLHF.

The CDR3 nucleotides are TGTGCCAGCCTGGGCCGGGACAACAATTCACCCCTCCACTTT. Protein product: CASLGRDNNSPLHF. The rearrangement links TRBV3-1 (or the pseudogene TRBV3-2) to TRBJ1-6; maybe TRBD1 (6 bases). Trimming removed 8 bases at V and 7 bases at J, with 15 bases between. The CDR3 runs 14 residues. Germline V gene data show CDR1 as LGHDT and CDR2 as YNNKEL (reference sequence).

The CDR3 DNA reads TGCAGTGCTAGTGAGACTAGCGGGGGAGTATACAATGAGCAGTTCTTC. Translated, it gives CSASETSGGVYNEQFF. The V and J genes are TRBV20-1 and TRBJ2-1; 12 bases fit TRBD2. The trim removed 3 bases at V and 4 bases at J, leaving 7 bases unmatched. Germline V gives CDR1 DFQATT, CDR2 SNEGSKA (reference sequence). The CDR3 loop spans 16 amino acids.

J is TRBJ2-1 and V is TRBV18, with D perhaps matching TRBD2 (7 bases). The CDR3 extends over 17 amino acids. V was shortened by 1 base and J by 2 bases, with 15 bases between the two germline ends. CDR1 is KGHSH and CDR2 is LQKENI in the germline V gene. CDR3: CASSPRPGGPTYNEQFF. CDR3 nucleotides: TGTGCCAGCTCACCACGTCCGGGGGGCCCAACCTACAATGAGCAGTTCTTC.

The genes are TRBV24-1 and TRBJ1-5; 7 nucleotides align to TRBD1. Germline values: CDR1 KGHDR, CDR2 SFDVKD. V lost 4 bases and J lost 1; bases outside the gene matches: 9. This CDR3 contains 17 residues. CDR3 bases: TGTGCCACCAGTGACTTCGACAGGGAGGACAGCAATCAGCCCCAGCATTTT. Protein: CATSDFDREDSNQPQHF.

Only one count was recorded for this clone. The CDR3 bases are TGTGCCAGCAGCTTAGCGGCGGGGGCAAGGGAAAAACTGTTTTTT. As protein: CASSLAAGAREKLFF. The V and J genes are TRBV13 and TRBJ1-4; D is perhaps TRBD1 (6 bases). The V gene lost 1 base and the J gene lost 8 bases, with 14 bases spanning the gap. Germline V gene data show CDR1 as PRHDT and CDR2 as FYEKMQ (reference sequence). The CDR3 totals 15 residues.

The CDR3: CASSSGPVPYEQYF. CDR3 DNA sequence: TGTGCCAGCAGTTCGGGACCAGTCCCCTACGAGCAGTACTTC. This chain joins TRBV28 and TRBJ2-7, with D perhaps assigned TRBD1 or TRBD2 (5 bases each). The CDR3 runs to 14 residues. Germline CDR1 is MDHEN and CDR2 is SYDVKM. Trimming removed 4 bases from V and 2 bases from J, with 12 bases in between.

Notes on this clone: The identical CDR3 is also encoded by other nucleotide sequences in the sample. The CDR3 DNA sequence: TGCGCCAGCAGCTTGTCCGGGTCGTCCTACAATGAGCAGTTCTTC. Its protein is CASSLSGSSYNEQFF. V gene TRBV5-1 combines with J gene TRBJ2-1, with unresolved D. The CDR3 is 15 amino acids. CDR1 is SGHRS, CDR2 YFSETQ, per germline. V dropped 1 base and J dropped 1 base, with 9 bases sitting between them.

The chain carries TRBV12-3 or TRBV12-4 and TRBJ1-1; D not certain. This CDR3 is 13 amino acids long. The V end was cut by 2 bases, the J end by 1 base, with 5 bases between. CDR3 region: CASSLKSNTEAFF. The CDR3 DNA reads as TGTGCCAGCAGTTTAAAATCGAACACTGAAGCTTTCTTT.

V is TRBV4-1 and J is TRBJ2-7; the D is unclear. This CDR3 has 13 residues. V lost 3 bases and J lost 2, with 8 bases in between. Germline V gene sequence: CDR1 MGHRA, CDR2 YSYEKL. The CDR3 loop reads CASSHAETYEQYF. CDR3 coding DNA: TGCGCCAGCAGCCACGCAGAGACCTACGAGCAGTACTTC.

The chain recombines TRBV5-1 with TRBJ1-1; D gene ambiguous. V was cut by 0 bases and J by 1 base, with 10 bases left in between. CDR1 and CDR2 (germline): SGHRS, YFSETQ. The CDR3 has 15 amino acids. In nucleotides, the CDR3 is TGCGCCAGCAGCTTGGAGGGCAGGAGGAACACTGAAGCTTTCTTT. It specifies CASSLEGRRNTEAFF.

This chain joins TRBV2 and TRBJ2-7; D is unresolved. Trimming stripped 3 bases from V and 0 bases from J, with 6 bases between. The germline gives CDR1 SNHLY, CDR2 FYNNEI. The CDR3 has 13 amino acids. The CDR3 coding sequence is TGTGCCAGCAGTGATCCTAGCTCCTACGAGCAGTACTTC. As protein: CASSDPSSYEQYF.

The rearrangement links TRBV6-5 to TRBJ1-3; the D gene is possibly TRBD1 (6 bases). Trimming removed 2 bases from V and 0 bases from J, with 11 bases in between. Looked up from germline, CDR1 is MNHEY and CDR2 is SVGAGI. The CDR3 loop spans 16 amino acids. CDR3 DNA sequence: TGTGCCAGCAGTTACGACGGACAGAGCTCTGGAAACACCATATATTTT. This sequence encodes CASSYDGQSSGNTIYF.

The rearrangement links TRBV24-1 to TRBJ2-7; 12 nucleotides line up with TRBD1. V shed 9 bases and J 3 bases; nucleotides not matched to a gene: 11. The CDR3 has 16 residues. Germline CDR1 KGHDR, CDR2 SFDVKD. This CDR3 reads CATAPGQGARNYEQYF. CDR3 sequence (DNA): TGTGCCACCGCCCCGGGACAGGGGGCACGGAACTACGAGCAGTACTTC.

The rearrangement uses TRBV5-1 and TRBJ2-5, with TRBD1 matching 7 bases. CDR1 is SGHRS, CDR2 YFSETQ, per germline. The V gene end was trimmed by 2 bases and the J gene end by 0 bases; junction bases not matched to a gene: 4. This CDR3 region has 15 residues. The CDR3 reads CASSLTTGDQETQYF. For the CDR3, the DNA is TGCGCCAGCAGCTTAACAACAGGGGACCAAGAGACCCAGTACTTC.

The V and J genes are TRBV9 and TRBJ2-7, with 9 bases lining up with TRBD1. The CDR3 has 14 residues. V was clipped by 0 bases and J by 6 bases; unmatched bases: 4. CDR1 and CDR2 from the germline V gene are SGDLS and YYNGEE. CDR3 in amino acids: CASSVATGGVEQYF. In nucleotides, the CDR3 is TGTGCCAGCAGCGTAGCTACAGGGGGCGTCGAGCAGTACTTC. Filled out from reference TRBV9 and TRBJ2-7, the complete variable domain reads DSGVTQTPKHLITATGQRVTLRCSPRSGDLSVYWYQQSLDQGLQFLIQYYNGEERAKGNILERFSAQQFPDLHSELNLSSLELGDSALYFCASSVATGGVEQYFGPGTRLTVT.